Listed below are T cell receptor beta chains from one sample, sequenced in a study of blood T cell repertoires in COVID-19. Profiling relied on immunoSEQ multiplex PCR, and the TCRdb table lists in-frame clones only, not all of them. The repertoire holds hundreds of thousands of clones, about 89% seen once, with about 9.5% in the top ten. The sequenced sample consisted of PBMCs or T cells enriched from blood (not recorded which). The receptors were sampled from a woman between 35 and 50 years old who had recovered from COVID-19. Each CDR3 is given with its conserved first and last residue. Each record gives: clone size, J gene, CDR3 length, D gene, V gene, CDR3 DNA, CDR3 protein. The D gene is left open where the match is weak. Clone size is given for some rows only: seen once, a few or many times, or a class if the clone is expanded.

clone_size: .
j_call: TRBJ2-1
cdr3_length: 15
d_call: TRBD2
v_call: TRBV5-4
cdr3_nt: TGTGCCAGCAGCTTGGATATTCGACTAGCGGAAGAGCAGTTCTTC
cdr3_aa: CASSLDIRLAEEQFF

clone_size: .
j_call: TRBJ1-1
cdr3_length: 15
d_call: .
v_call: TRBV7-8
cdr3_nt: TGTGCCAGCAGCTTGGGCGGGTTGATGAACACTGAAGCTTTCTTT
cdr3_aa: CASSLGGLMNTEAFF

clone_size: .
j_call: TRBJ1-1
cdr3_length: 13
d_call: .
v_call: TRBV29-1
cdr3_nt: TGCAGCGTTGAACAGACGCCGGGGACTGAAGCTTTCTTT
cdr3_aa: CSVEQTPGTEAFF

clone_size: .
j_call: TRBJ2-3
cdr3_length: 15
d_call: .
v_call: TRBV5-5
cdr3_nt: TGTGCCAGCAGCTCTCTACTAGCTCCCACAGATACGCAGTATTTT
cdr3_aa: CASSSLLAPTDTQYF

clone_size: .
j_call: TRBJ2-5
cdr3_length: 15
d_call: .
v_call: TRBV5-1
cdr3_nt: TGCGCCAGCAGCTCCCTTGGGGCGGACCAAGAGACCCAGTACTTC
cdr3_aa: CASSSLGADQETQYF

clone_size: .
j_call: TRBJ2-7
cdr3_length: 16
d_call: TRBD2
v_call: TRBV11-2
cdr3_nt: TGTGCCAGCAGCTCTTTACTAGCGGGGCACTCCTACGAGCAGTACTTC
cdr3_aa: CASSSLLAGHSYEQYF

clone_size: few
j_call: TRBJ2-5
cdr3_length: 13
d_call: .
v_call: TRBV24-1
cdr3_nt: TGTGCCACCAGACAGGGGGGGGAAGAGACCCAGTACTTC
cdr3_aa: CATRQGGEETQYF

clone_size: .
j_call: TRBJ1-1
cdr3_length: 17
d_call: .
v_call: TRBV5-8
cdr3_nt: TGTGCCAGCAGCCCTCTTATGTGGGAGGGGGGATTGCCTGAAGCTTTCTTT
cdr3_aa: CASSPLMWEGGLPEAFF

clone_size: .
j_call: TRBJ1-2
cdr3_length: 14
d_call: .
v_call: TRBV9
cdr3_nt: TGTGCCAGCAGTATTTCGGGGGGCCTCGATGGCTACACCTTC
cdr3_aa: CASSISGGLDGYTF

clone_size: .
j_call: TRBJ2-3
cdr3_length: 15
d_call: .
v_call: TRBV24-1
cdr3_nt: TGTGCCACCAGTGATCCTCGATCTACGACAGATACGCAGTATTTT
cdr3_aa: CATSDPRSTTDTQYF

clone_size: once
j_call: TRBJ2-7
cdr3_length: 14
d_call: TRBD2
v_call: TRBV3-1/TRBV3-2
cdr3_nt: TGTGCCAGCAGCCAAGGTTGGGAGGGAGCCGAGCAGTACTTC
cdr3_aa: CASSQGWEGAEQYF

clone_size: .
j_call: TRBJ1-3
cdr3_length: 14
d_call: .
v_call: TRBV2
cdr3_nt: TGTGCCAGTCAACAGGGAAGGGGGGGAAACACCATATATTTT
cdr3_aa: CASQQGRGGNTIYF

clone_size: .
j_call: TRBJ2-3
cdr3_length: 15
d_call: .
v_call: TRBV7-2
cdr3_nt: TGTGCCAGCAGCGGCGGACTCGCCCACACAGATACGCAGTATTTT
cdr3_aa: CASSGGLAHTDTQYF

clone_size: many
j_call: TRBJ2-5
cdr3_length: 13
d_call: TRBD1
v_call: TRBV7-2
cdr3_nt: TGTGCCAGCAGCCCGACAGGGGGAGAGACCCAGTACTTC
cdr3_aa: CASSPTGGETQYF

clone_size: .
j_call: TRBJ1-6
cdr3_length: 16
d_call: TRBD1
v_call: TRBV9
cdr3_nt: TGTGCCAGCAGCGCGACAGGGGTCTCCTATAATTCACCCCTCCACTTT
cdr3_aa: CASSATGVSYNSPLHF

clone_size: .
j_call: TRBJ2-5
cdr3_length: 14
d_call: .
v_call: TRBV4-1
cdr3_nt: TGCGCCAGCAGCCTCGCGGGGAAAGGGGAGACCCAGTACTTC
cdr3_aa: CASSLAGKGETQYF

clone_size: once
j_call: TRBJ2-4
cdr3_length: 14
d_call: .
v_call: TRBV18
cdr3_nt: TGTGCCAGCTCACCATTGGATCCAGCAGGCATTCAGTACTTC
cdr3_aa: CASSPLDPAGIQYF

clone_size: .
j_call: TRBJ2-7
cdr3_length: 15
d_call: TRBD2
v_call: TRBV18
cdr3_nt: TGTGCCAGCTCGCCGGGGACTAGCGGGGGTAACGAGCAGTACTTC
cdr3_aa: CASSPGTSGGNEQYF

clone_size: .
j_call: TRBJ2-2
cdr3_length: 15
d_call: .
v_call: TRBV28
cdr3_nt: TGTGCCAGCAGTTTCGGGTTATTCAACACCGGGGAGCTGTTTTTT
cdr3_aa: CASSFGLFNTGELFF

clone_size: .
j_call: TRBJ2-5
cdr3_length: 13
d_call: .
v_call: TRBV7-2
cdr3_nt: TGTGCCAGCAGCTTCGGTGGTATAGAGACCCAGTACTTC
cdr3_aa: CASSFGGIETQYF

clone_size: .
j_call: TRBJ1-3
cdr3_length: 14
d_call: TRBD1
v_call: TRBV28
cdr3_nt: TGTGCCAGCAGGACAGGACAGGGGACAAACACCATATATTTT
cdr3_aa: CASRTGQGTNTIYF